The 8 T cell receptor beta chains reported below all come from one sample, sequenced in a study of shared clonotypes between healthy human individuals. Assay used: immunoSEQ multiplex PCR; TCRdb lists only in-frame clones, some missing. The sample contains 1.4 million to 1.5 million clones, over 95% of which appear only once. Input material: naive CD4+ T cells sorted from blood. Subset given: CD45RA+ positively selected. Every receptor here comes from a man aged 30 to 39 in good health.

V and J are TRBV7-9 and TRBJ1-4, with a possible D match to TRBD1 (5 bases). This CDR3 region has 14 residues. CDR1 is SEHNR and CDR2 is FQNEAQ in the germline V gene (reference sequence). V was cut by 5 bases and J by 5 bases, with 12 bases left in between. Written as DNA, the CDR3 is TGTGCCAGCAGCATCGACAGTGTGAATGAAAAACTGTTTTTT. This encodes CASSIDSVNEKLFF.

The CDR3 bases are TGTGCCATCAGTGATGGGGCGAACACCGGGGAGCTGTTTTTT. Its translation: CAISDGANTGELFF. The chain joins TRBV10-3 to TRBJ2-2; no clear D gene. Germline V gene lookup returns CDR1 ENHRY and CDR2 SYGVKD. CDR3 length: 14 amino acids. Trimming stripped 3 bases from V and 0 bases from J, with 5 bases between.

This chain connects TRBV4-2 to TRBJ1-1; 11 positions agree with TRBD1. Looked up from germline, CDR1 is LGHNA and CDR2 is YNFKEQ. The CDR3 totals 19 residues. Trimming cost V 0 bases and J 4 bases; bases outside gene matches: 13. The CDR3 region has the DNA TGTGCCAGCAGCCAAGATCCCCCCGGACAGGGGGCCGGAGGCACTGAAGCTTTCTTT. The encoded protein is CASSQDPPGQGAGGTEAFF.

This chain connects TRBV14 to TRBJ2-1; D uncertain. The V and J ends lost 3 bases and 0 bases respectively, with 12 bases between them. The CDR3 consists of 16 residues. CDR1 SGHDN and CDR2 FVKESK come from the germline V gene. CDR3 protein: CASSQAFGRSYNEQFF. In DNA, the CDR3 is TGTGCCAGCAGCCAGGCTTTTGGACGCTCCTACAATGAGCAGTTCTTC.

This rearrangement joins TRBV7-5 to TRBJ1-2. TRBV7-5 is recorded as a pseudogene. The CDR3 length is 14 residues. The CDR3 nucleotides are TGTGCCAGAAGCTCTCCAGGGACGGTTTATGGCTACACCTTC. It is translated as CARSSPGTVYGYTF.

The chain is built from TRBV28 and TRBJ2-7; unclear D gene. Germline CDR1 reads MDHEN; CDR2 reads SYDVKM. V was cut by 2 bases and J by 0 bases, with 8 bases left in between. The CDR3 sequence is 14 residues long. This CDR3 reads CASSLVQNSYEQYF. The CDR3 DNA reads as TGTGCCAGCAGTTTAGTCCAGAACTCCTACGAGCAGTACTTC.

This clone was recorded once. The chain has TRBV5-1 and TRBJ2-7; D is undetermined. Trimming shortened V by 1 base and J by 3 bases, and 11 bases separated the two germline ends. This CDR3 has 14 amino acids. The germline V gene has CDR1 SGHRS and CDR2 YFSETQ. The CDR3, as DNA: TGCGCCAGCAGCTTGACCCAGACGGACTACGAGCAGTACTTC. This encodes CASSLTQTDYEQYF.

This clone was seen just once. This chain links TRBV9 with TRBJ2-1; weak D call: TRBD2 (6 bases). In germline, CDR1 is SGDLS, CDR2 YYNGEE. The CDR3 has 16 amino acids. The V and J ends lost 0 bases and 1 base respectively, with 11 bases between them. The CDR3 is CASSVGGRESYNEQFF. The CDR3 nucleotides read TGTGCCAGCAGCGTAGGGGGCCGGGAGTCCTACAATGAGCAGTTCTTC.